This paragraph covers one T cell receptor beta chain sequence. Antigen: not known. The entry originates in a study of cytotoxic CD8 clonotypes in ibrutinib-treated CLL. Study observations and caveats: Sustained-remission and progressing patients had different sampling times.

Germline-derived CDR1 and CDR2 are SGHAT and FQNNGV. The V end was cut by 5 bases, the J end by 5 bases, with 5 bases between. This CDR3 region has 11 residues. Sequenced by immunoSEQ multiplex PCR; TCRdb stores in-frame clones only, minus some. Among 140,000 to 150,000 clones listed, about 80% were seen once. Here the sequenced sample was PBMCs, taken after 24 months of ibrutinib treatment. The rearrangement uses TRBV11-2 and TRBJ2-3, with D uncertain. The TCR comes from a human donor with chronic lymphocytic leukemia. The CDR3 sequence is CASSPGDTQYF. CDR3 in DNA: TGTGCCAGCAGCCCGGGAGATACGCAGTATTTT.